This T cell receptor (beta chain) was documented in a study of shared clonotypes between healthy human individuals (dated by TCRdb to the early 2020s). In the study overall: The cohort included a few men and a couple of women between 18 and 49 years of age. For each donor, CD4 naive and CD4 memory were each given three plates, CD8 naive was given two plates, and CD8 memory was given one plate. To estimate repertoire size and how much clonotypes are shared between individuals, the study performed deep sequencing of blood TCR repertoires from 4 to 6 healthy adults. To increase sequencing depth and limit assay-specific biases, different laboratories used diverse techniques to prepare libraries and sequence TCR repertoires. Between about 0.8 and 9.5 billion PBMCs per donor were obtained by leukapheresis. What the research found in general, with its limitations: Larger estimated clonotype richness was generally found for naive subsets than for memory subsets. Sampling was limited to blood, and TCR repertoires in tissue likely differ from TCR repertoires in blood. Pairwise subsampling led to the expectation that sequencing depth would affect the degree of clonotype sharing among donors. The genetic and exposure-history diversity represented was limited by the small number of donors. Rarefaction of sorted-subset datasets indicated incomplete sequencing despite the large sequencing depth. Clonotypes shared by all four sorted-subset donors showed higher generation probabilities than non-shared clonotypes. When several donors were compared, the shared fraction of clonotypes was around 5% for naive CD4, approximately 3.3% for naive CD8, 2.3% for memory CD4, and less than 0.45% for memory CD8.

Using the deep immunoSEQ assay, multiplex PCR amplified TCR CDR3 regions from genomic DNA. Genomic DNA extracted from each cell subset was distributed evenly over all wells of several immunoSEQ 96-well plates, and each plate served as one replicate. For sorted subsets, approximately 190 ng genomic DNA, equal to 30,000 or so T cell genomes, was loaded into each replicate PCR. Purified libraries were measured with a Qubit 3.0 fluorometer, size-checked on a Bioanalyzer 2100, and measured again with the KAPA Library Quantification kit. A separate single-read 150-cycle Illumina NextSeq 550 flow cell was used to sequence each immunoSEQ 96-well plate. For the original study's pipeline: The immunoSEQ output contained only junctional sequences without quality scores, so filtering could not match that applied to full-length reads. To assign V/J genes and CDR3, sequences were annotated using PyIR, a Python wrapper for IgBLAST v1.9, with IMGT germline references. Reads were filtered out if the reads had weak V/J assignments (E-value above 1e-6), no CDR3, stop codons, out-of-frame junctions, or ambiguous translated residues. V3J clonotypes were defined by identical inferred V gene, J gene, and CDR3 amino acid sequence. Percentage overlap between repertoires was computed as shared unique clonotypes divided by the size of the smaller repertoire. Repertoire richness was assessed with RTK rarefaction, the Chao1 estimator, and Recon v2.1 estimates of unobserved clonotypes. Generation probabilities were computed with OLGA for all TCRbeta clonotypes obtained by the gDNA method from four donors. As stored in TCRdb, this immuneACCESS dataset retains in-frame rearrangements with V and J assigned. A fraction of the clones does not appear; measured against another copy, unresolved V genes explain less than half of the discrepancy, and the remainder lacks a known reason. V and J calls and clone size are given by that table; D and trimming were obtained from the DNA. This sample comprises fewer than 3 million clones, 85% to 95% of them detected only once. The ten biggest clones cover approximately 0.4% of the sample.

In the case of this clone: This clone's antigen is unknown. Per-base qualities were not stored, and no clone one base away is much larger.

The donors were healthy, HIV-negative adults with no recently reported acute infections or vaccinations. Every donor was a Caucasian adult residing in Nashville, Tennessee, USA. CD4+ T cells were enriched by magnetic negative selection; naive cells were then positively selected on CD45RA, and the negative fraction formed the memory subset. Blood was collected by leukapheresis, and PBMCs were isolated by Ficoll-Histopaque density gradient centrifugation and then cryopreserved in liquid nitrogen vapor phase. Analytical flow cytometry was used to check the purity and quantity of every magnetically sorted T cell population. Genomic DNA was isolated from each sorted fraction and quantified by UV absorbance on a Nanodrop 2000c. From a lookup of the germline V gene, CDR1 and CDR2 are SGHRS and YFSETQ. From the cysteine up to the phenylalanine, the CDR3 has a length of 16 residues. The DNA shown is the 48-base CDR3, in frame from base 1. The junction shows trimming of 5 bases on V and 0 bases on J, plus 14 bases between the germline ends.

The V and J segments used are TRBV5-1 and TRBJ1-4, with the D gene uncertain. What was sequenced was naive CD4+ T cells from PBMCs. The cell subset or site label on this specimen signifies: CD45RA+ positively selected. This receptor was taken from a man younger than 35 in good health. Some clones in this sample may be carry-over from other donors' samples. The bases are TGCGCCAGCAGGACCGAGGTAGGAGCAACTAATGAAAAACTGTTTTTT. This sequence encodes CASRTEVGATNEKLFF.